This TCR beta chain appears in the sequencing data of a study of shared clonotypes between healthy human individuals. Study outcomes and limitations: Larger estimated richness was generally seen in naive subsets than in memory subsets.

The study drew its donors from healthy HIV-negative adults without recent acute infections or vaccinations. Nashville, Tennessee was home to all donors, who were Caucasian adults. This clone was seen a few times. Its antigen is still unknown. Clones were read by immunoSEQ multiplex PCR, and TCRdb kept only the in-frame ones, dropping some. The table has fewer than 1.4 million clones, about four fifths seen once. This receptor was taken from a man younger than 35 in good health. Some clones in this sample may be carry-over from other donors' samples. Sequencing input: memory CD4+ T cells from PBMCs. Subset described: CD45RA-negative fraction.

The CDR3 nucleotides are TGTGCCAGCAGTACCATAGCGGGAGGGAGGCGCGAGCAGTACTTC. As protein: CASSTIAGGRREQYF. The genes are TRBV6-5 and TRBJ2-7; TRBD2 aligns across 11 bases. The germline CDR1 and CDR2 sequences are MNHEY and SVGAGI. Trimming took 5 bases from V and 6 from J; bases not matched to a gene: 9. The CDR3 runs 15 residues.